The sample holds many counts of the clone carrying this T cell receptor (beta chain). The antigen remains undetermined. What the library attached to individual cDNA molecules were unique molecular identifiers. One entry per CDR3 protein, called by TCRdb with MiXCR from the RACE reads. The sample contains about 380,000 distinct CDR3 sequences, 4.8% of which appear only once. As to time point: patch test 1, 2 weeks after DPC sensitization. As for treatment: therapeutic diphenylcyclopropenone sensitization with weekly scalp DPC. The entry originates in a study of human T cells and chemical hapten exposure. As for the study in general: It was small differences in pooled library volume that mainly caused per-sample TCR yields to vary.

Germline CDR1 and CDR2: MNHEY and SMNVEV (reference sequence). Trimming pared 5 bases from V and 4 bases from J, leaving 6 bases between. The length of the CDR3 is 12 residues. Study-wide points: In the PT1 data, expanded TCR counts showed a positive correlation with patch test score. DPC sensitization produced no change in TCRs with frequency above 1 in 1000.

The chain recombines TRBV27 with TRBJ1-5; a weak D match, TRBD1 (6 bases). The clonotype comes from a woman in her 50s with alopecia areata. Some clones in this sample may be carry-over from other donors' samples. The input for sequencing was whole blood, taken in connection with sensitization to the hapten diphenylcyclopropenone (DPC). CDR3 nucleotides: TGTGCCAGCAGTAGGGGGAATCAGCCCCAGCATTTT. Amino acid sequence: CASSRGNQPQHF.